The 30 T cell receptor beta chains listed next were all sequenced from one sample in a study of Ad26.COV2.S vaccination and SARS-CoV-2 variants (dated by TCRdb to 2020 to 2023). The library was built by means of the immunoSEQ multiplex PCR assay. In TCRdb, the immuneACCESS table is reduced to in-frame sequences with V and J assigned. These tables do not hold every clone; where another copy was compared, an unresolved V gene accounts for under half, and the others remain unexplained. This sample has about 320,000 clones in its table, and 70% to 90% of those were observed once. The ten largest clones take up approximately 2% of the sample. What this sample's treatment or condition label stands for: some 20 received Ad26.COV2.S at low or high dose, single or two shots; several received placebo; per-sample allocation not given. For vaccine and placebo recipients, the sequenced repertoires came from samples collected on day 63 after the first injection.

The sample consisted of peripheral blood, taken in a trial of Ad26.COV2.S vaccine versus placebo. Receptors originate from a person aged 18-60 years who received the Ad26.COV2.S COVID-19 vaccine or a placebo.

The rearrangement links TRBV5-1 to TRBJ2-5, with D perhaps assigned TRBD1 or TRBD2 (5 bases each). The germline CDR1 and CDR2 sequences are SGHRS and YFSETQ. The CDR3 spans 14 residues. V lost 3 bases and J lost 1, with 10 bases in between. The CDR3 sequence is CASSSGRAQETQYF. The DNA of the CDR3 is TGCGCCAGCAGCTCGGGACGGGCCCAAGAGACCCAGTACTTC.

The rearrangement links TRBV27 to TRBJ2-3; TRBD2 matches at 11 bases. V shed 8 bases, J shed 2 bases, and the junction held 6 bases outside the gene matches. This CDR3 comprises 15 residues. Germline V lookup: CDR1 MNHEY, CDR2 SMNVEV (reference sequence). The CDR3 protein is CASGLAGGPTDTQYF. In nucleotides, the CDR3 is TGTGCCAGCGGATTAGCGGGGGGGCCCACAGATACGCAGTATTTT.

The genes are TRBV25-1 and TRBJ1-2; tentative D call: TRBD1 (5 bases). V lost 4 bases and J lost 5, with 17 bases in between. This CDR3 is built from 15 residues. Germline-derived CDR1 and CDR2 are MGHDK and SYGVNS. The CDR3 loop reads CASSGGGPKIYGYTF. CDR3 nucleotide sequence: TGTGCCAGCAGTGGCGGGGGACCTAAGATTTATGGCTACACCTTC.

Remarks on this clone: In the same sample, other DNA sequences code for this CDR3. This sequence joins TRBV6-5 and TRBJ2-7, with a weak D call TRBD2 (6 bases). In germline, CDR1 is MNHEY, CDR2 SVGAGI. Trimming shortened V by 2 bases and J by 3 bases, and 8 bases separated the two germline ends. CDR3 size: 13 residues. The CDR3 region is CASSYRRGYEQYF. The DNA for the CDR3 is TGTGCCAGCAGTTACAGGCGGGGCTACGAGCAGTACTTC.

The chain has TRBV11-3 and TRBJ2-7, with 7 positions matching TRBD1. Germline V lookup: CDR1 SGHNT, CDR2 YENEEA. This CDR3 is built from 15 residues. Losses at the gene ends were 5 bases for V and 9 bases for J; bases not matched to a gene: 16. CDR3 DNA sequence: TGTGCCAGCAGCGGGCGTCGGGACAGTCCTTCAGTGCAGTACTTC. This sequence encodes CASSGRRDSPSVQYF. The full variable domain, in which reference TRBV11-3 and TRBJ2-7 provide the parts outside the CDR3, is EAGVVQSPRYKIIEKKQPVAFWCNPISGHNTLYWYLQNLGQGPELLIRYENEEAVDDSQLPKDRFSAERLKGVDSTLKIQPAELGDSAVYLCASSGRRDSPSVQYFGPGTRLTVT.

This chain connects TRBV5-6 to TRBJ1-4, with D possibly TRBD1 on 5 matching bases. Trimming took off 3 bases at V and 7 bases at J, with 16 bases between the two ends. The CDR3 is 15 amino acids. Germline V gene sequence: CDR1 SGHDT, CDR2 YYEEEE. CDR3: CASSSVGAVGEKLFF. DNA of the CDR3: TGTGCCAGCAGCTCGGTTGGGGCCGTGGGTGAAAAACTGTTTTTT.

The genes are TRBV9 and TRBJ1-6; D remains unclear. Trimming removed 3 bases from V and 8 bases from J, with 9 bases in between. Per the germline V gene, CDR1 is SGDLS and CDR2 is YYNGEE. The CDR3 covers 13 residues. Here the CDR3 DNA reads TGTGCCAGCAGCGGCACTCCCTATTCACCCCTCCACTTT. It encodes CASSGTPYSPLHF.

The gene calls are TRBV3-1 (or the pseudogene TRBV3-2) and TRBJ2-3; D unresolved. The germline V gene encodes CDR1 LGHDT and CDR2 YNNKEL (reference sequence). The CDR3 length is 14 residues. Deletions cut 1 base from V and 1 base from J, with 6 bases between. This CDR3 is CASSQGLRTDTQYF. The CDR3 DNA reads TGTGCCAGCAGCCAAGGACTTCGCACAGATACGCAGTATTTT.

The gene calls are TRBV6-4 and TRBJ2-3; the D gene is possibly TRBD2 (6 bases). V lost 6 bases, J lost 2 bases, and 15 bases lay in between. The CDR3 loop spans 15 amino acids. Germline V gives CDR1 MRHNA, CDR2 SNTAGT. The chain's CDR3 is CASSDVGRDTDTQYF. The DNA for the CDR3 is TGTGCCAGCAGCGACGTCGGGAGAGACACAGATACGCAGTATTTT.

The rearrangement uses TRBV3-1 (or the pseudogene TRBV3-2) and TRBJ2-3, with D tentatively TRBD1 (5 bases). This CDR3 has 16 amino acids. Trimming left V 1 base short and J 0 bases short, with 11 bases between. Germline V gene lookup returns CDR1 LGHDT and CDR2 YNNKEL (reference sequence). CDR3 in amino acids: CASSQAAGRSTDTQYF. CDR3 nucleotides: TGTGCCAGCAGCCAAGCTGCAGGGCGAAGCACAGATACGCAGTATTTT.

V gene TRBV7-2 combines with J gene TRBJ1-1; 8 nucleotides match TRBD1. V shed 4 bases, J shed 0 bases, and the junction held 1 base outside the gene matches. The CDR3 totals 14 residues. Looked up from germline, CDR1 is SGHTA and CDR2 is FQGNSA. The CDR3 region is CASSSGQVNTEAFF. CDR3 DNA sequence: TGTGCCAGCAGCTCGGGACAGGTGAACACTGAAGCTTTCTTT.

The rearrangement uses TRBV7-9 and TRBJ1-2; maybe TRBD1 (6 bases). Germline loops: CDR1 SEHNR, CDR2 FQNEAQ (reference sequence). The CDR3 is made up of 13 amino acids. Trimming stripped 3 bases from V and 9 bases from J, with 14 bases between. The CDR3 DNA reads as TGTGCCAGCAGCTTGGCGGACAGTTCGAGCTACACCTTC. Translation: CASSLADSSSYTF.

The CDR3 sequence: CASSRNRDGNNQPQHF. The CDR3, as DNA: TGTGCCAGTAGTAGGAACCGGGACGGTAACAATCAGCCCCAGCATTTT. The V gene is TRBV19, the J gene TRBJ1-5; a possible D gene is TRBD1 (5 bases). CDR3 length: 16 amino acids. Between the trimmed V and J ends, which lost 4 bases and 3 bases, there was a span of 16 bases. Looked up from germline, CDR1 is LNHDA and CDR2 is SQIVND (reference sequence).

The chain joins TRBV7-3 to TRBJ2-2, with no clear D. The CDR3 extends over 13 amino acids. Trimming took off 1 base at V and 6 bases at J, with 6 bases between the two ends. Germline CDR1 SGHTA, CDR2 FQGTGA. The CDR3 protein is CASSLNPSGELFF. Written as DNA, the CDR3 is TGTGCCAGCAGCTTAAACCCCTCCGGGGAGCTGTTTTTT.

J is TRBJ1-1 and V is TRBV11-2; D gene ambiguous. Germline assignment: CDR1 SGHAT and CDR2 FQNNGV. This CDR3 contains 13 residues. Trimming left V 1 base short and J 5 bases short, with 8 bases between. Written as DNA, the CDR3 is TGTGCCAGCAGCTTAGTTATAGGGACTGAAGCTTTCTTT. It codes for CASSLVIGTEAFF.

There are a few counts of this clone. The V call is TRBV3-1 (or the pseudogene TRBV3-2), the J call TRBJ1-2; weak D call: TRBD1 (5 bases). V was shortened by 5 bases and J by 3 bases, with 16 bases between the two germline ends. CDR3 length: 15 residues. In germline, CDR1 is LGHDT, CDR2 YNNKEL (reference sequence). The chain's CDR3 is CASSKGQGEYYGYTF. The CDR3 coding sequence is TGTGCCAGCAGCAAGGGGCAAGGCGAGTACTATGGCTACACCTTC.

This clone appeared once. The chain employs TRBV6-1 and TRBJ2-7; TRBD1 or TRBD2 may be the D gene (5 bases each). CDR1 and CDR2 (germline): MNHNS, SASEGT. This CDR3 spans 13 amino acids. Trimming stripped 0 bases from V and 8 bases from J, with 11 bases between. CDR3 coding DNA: TGTGCCAGCAGTGAAGCTGGGGGAGACAAGCAGTACTTC. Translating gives CASSEAGGDKQYF.

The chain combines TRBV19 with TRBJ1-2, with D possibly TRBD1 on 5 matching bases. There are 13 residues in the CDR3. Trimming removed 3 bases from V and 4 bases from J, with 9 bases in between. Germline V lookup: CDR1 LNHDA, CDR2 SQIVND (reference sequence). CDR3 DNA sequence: TGTGCCAGTAGTATTGGGGCAGCCTATGGCTACACCTTC. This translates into CASSIGAAYGYTF.

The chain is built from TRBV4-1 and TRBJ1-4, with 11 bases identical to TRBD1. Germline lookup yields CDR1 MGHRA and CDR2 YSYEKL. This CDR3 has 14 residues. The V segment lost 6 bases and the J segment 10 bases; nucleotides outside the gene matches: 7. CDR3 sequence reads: CASSRDRGERKLFF. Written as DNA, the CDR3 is TGCGCCAGCAGTCGGGACAGGGGGGAACGAAAACTGTTTTTT.

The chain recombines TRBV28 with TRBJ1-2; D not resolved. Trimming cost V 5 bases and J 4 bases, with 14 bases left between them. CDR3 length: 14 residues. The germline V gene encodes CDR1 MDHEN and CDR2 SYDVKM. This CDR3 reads CASSLAPEIYGYTF. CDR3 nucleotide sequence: TGTGCCAGCAGTCTGGCCCCAGAGATCTATGGCTACACCTTC.

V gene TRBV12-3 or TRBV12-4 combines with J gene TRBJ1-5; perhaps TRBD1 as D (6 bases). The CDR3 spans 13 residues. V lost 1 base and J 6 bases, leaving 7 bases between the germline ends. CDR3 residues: CASSLEQGQPQHF. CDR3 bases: TGTGCCAGCAGTTTAGAACAGGGTCAGCCCCAGCATTTT.

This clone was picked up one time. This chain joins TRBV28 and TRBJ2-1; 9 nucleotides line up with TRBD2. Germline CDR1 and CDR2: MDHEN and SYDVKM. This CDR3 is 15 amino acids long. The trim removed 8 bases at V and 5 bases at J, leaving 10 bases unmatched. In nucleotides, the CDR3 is TGTGCCAGCCGCCGCGGGGGGGCCTTTGACAATGAGCAGTTCTTC. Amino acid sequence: CASRRGGAFDNEQFF.

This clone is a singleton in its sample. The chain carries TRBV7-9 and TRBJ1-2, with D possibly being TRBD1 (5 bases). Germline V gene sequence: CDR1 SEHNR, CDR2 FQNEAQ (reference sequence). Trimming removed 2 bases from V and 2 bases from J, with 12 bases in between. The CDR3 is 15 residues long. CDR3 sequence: CASSLNPDRNYGYTF. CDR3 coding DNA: TGTGCCAGCAGCTTAAACCCTGACAGAAACTATGGCTACACCTTC. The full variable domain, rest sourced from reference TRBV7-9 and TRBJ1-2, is DTGVSQNPRHKITKRGQNVTFRCDPISEHNRLYWYRQTLGQGPEFLTYFQNEAQLEKSRLLSDRFSAERPKGSFSTLEIQRTEQGDSAMYLCASSLNPDRNYGYTFGSGTRLTVV.

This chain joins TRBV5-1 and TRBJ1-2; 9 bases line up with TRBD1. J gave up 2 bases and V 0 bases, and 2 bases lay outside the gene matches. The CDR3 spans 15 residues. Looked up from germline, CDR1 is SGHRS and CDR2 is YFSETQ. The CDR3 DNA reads TGCGCCAGCAGCTTGGGGGGACAGGGCAACTATGGCTACACCTTC. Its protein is CASSLGGQGNYGYTF.

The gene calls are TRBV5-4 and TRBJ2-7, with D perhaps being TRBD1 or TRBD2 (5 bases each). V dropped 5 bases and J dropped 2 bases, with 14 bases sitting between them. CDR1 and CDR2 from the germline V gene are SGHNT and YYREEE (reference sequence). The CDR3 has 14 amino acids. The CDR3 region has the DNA TGTGCCAGCAGTTTTGACATGGGGGCCTACGAGCAGTACTTC. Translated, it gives CASSFDMGAYEQYF.

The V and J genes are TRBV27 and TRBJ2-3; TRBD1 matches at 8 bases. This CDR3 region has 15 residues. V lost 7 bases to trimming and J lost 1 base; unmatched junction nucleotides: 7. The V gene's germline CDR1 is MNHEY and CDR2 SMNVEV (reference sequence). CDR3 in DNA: TGTGCCAGCATGAGGGACAGGTCAGGCACAGATACGCAGTATTTT. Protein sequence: CASMRDRSGTDTQYF.

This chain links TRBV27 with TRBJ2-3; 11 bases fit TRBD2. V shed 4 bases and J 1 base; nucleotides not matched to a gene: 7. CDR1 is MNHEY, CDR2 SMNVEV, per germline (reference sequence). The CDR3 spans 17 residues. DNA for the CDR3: TGTGCCAGCAGTTCCTATATACTAGCGGGGGGCACAGATACGCAGTATTTT. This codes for CASSSYILAGGTDTQYF.

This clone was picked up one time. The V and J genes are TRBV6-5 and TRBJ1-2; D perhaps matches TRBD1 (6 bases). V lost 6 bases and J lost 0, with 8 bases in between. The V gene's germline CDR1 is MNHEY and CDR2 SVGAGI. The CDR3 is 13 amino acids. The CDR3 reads CASRQGSNYGYTF. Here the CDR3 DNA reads TGTGCCAGCAGACAGGGCTCTAACTATGGCTACACCTTC.

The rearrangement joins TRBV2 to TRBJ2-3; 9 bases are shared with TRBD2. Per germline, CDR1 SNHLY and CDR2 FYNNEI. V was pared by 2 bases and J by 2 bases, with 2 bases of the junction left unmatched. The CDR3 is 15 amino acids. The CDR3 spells CASSELAGTTDTQYF. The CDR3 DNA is TGTGCCAGCAGTGAACTAGCGGGGACCACAGATACGCAGTATTTT.

The CDR3 sequence is CASSFLTGAGGYTF. As DNA, the CDR3 is TGCGCCAGCAGCTTTTTGACAGGGGCTGGGGGCTACACCTTC. The chain recombines TRBV5-1 with TRBJ1-2, with TRBD1 identical over 8 bases. Germline V gives CDR1 SGHRS, CDR2 YFSETQ. Germline trimming cut 2 bases from V and 8 bases from J; bases unmatched to any gene: 8. There are 14 residues in the CDR3.